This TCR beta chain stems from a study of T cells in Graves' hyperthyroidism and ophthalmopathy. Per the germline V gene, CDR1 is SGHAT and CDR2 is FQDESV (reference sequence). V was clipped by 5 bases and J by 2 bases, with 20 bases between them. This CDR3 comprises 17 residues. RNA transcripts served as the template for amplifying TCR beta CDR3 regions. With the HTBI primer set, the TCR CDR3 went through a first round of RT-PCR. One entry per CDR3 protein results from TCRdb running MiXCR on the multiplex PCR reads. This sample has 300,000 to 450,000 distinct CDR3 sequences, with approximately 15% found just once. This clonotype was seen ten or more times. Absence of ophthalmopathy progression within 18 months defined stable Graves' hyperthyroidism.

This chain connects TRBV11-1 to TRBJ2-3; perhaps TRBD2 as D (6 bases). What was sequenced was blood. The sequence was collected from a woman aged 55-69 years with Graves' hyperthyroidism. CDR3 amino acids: CASSRSVGLSFTDTQYF. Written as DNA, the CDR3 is TGTGCCAGCAGCCGAAGCGTGGGACTTTCCTTCACAGATACGCAGTATTTT. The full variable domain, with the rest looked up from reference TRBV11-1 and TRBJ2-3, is EAEVAQSPRYKITEKSQAVAFWCDPISGHATLYWYRQILGQGPELLVQFQDESVVDDSQLPKDRFSAERLKGVDSTLKIQPAELGDSAMYLCASSRSVGLSFTDTQYFGPGTRLTVL.